Following are 28 T cell receptor beta chains from one sample sequenced in a study of shared clonotypes between healthy human individuals. The table came from immunoSEQ multiplex PCR; TCRdb's copy has only in-frame clones and leaves some out. Here the sample spans 950,000 to 1,300,000 clones, about 75% being singletons. What was sequenced was memory CD4+ T cells sorted from blood. Subset of the sample: CD45RA-negative fraction. All receptors come from a man aged 18 to 29 in good health.

The chain couples TRBV19 to TRBJ1-2; 7 bases are shared with TRBD1. This CDR3 has 12 amino acids. In germline, CDR1 is LNHDA, CDR2 SQIVND (reference sequence). V was clipped by 8 bases and J by 5 bases; unmatched bases: 5. CDR3 amino acids: CASRLQGYGYTF. In DNA form, the CDR3 reads TGTGCCAGTCGCCTACAGGGGTATGGCTACACCTTC.

The chain combines TRBV19 with TRBJ2-3; D remains ambiguous. CDR3 size: 14 residues. The V end lost 3 bases, the J end lost 2 bases, and 9 bases lay between the germline ends. The germline CDR1 and CDR2 sequences are LNHDA and SQIVND (reference sequence). CDR3 coding DNA: TGTGCCAGTAGTATTCTGGATCACACAGATACGCAGTATTTT. Amino acids: CASSILDHTDTQYF.

This clone showed up just once. This rearrangement joins TRBV6-1 to TRBJ1-2; D ambiguous. This CDR3 region has 14 residues. With 1 base removed from V and 7 bases from J, the gap between germline ends came to 13 bases. Germline loops: CDR1 MNHNS, CDR2 SASEGT. For the CDR3, the DNA is TGTGCCAGCAGTGAAGGTGGCGGAGTTGCTGGCTACACCTTC. Translating gives CASSEGGGVAGYTF.

This chain uses TRBV2 with TRBJ1-1, with 10 bases matching TRBD1. Germline CDR1 and CDR2: SNHLY and FYNNEI. CDR3 length: 15 amino acids. The trim removed 6 bases at V and 5 bases at J, leaving 9 bases unmatched. The CDR3 nucleotides are TGTGCCAGCAGCGAATGGGACAGGGGAGGTACTGAAGCTTTCTTT. Its protein product is CASSEWDRGGTEAFF.

Only a few counts were recorded for this clone. The chain uses TRBV28 and TRBJ1-5; D ambiguous. Deletions cut 5 bases from V and 2 bases from J, with 10 bases between. Germline V gives CDR1 MDHEN, CDR2 SYDVKM. The CDR3 is 14 amino acids. The CDR3 spells CASSPRLGNQPQHF. As DNA, the CDR3 is TGTGCCAGCAGTCCTCGGTTGGGCAATCAGCCCCAGCATTTT.

About this clone: Other DNA sequences in this specimen translate into the identical CDR3. The chain recombines TRBV7-8 with TRBJ2-7, with TRBD1 matching 10 bases. Germline V CDR1 and CDR2: SGHVS, FQNEAQ. The CDR3 contains 15 residues. After removal of 1 base from V and 2 bases from J, the junction contained 2 bases not matched to a gene. CDR3 sequence (DNA): TGTGCCAGCAGCTTAGGTGGACAGGGGGCCTACGAGCAGTACTTC. Translated: CASSLGGQGAYEQYF. Full variable domain (remainder filled in from reference TRBV7-8 and TRBJ2-7): GAGVSQSPRYKVAKRGQDVALRCDPISGHVSLFWYQQALGQGPEFLTYFQNEAQLDKSGLPSDRFFAERPEGSVSTLKIQRTQQEDSAVYLCASSLGGQGAYEQYFGPGTRLTVT.

This clone was counted a few times. This specimen includes other DNA sequences encoding the same CDR3. This chain joins TRBV9 and TRBJ2-2; D possibly matches TRBD1 or TRBD2 (5 bases each). With 0 bases removed from V and 2 bases from J, the gap between germline ends came to 11 bases. The CDR3 loop spans 16 amino acids. CDR1 and CDR2 (germline): SGDLS, YYNGEE. The CDR3 sequence is CASSVAGTGNTGELFF. As DNA, the CDR3 is TGTGCCAGCAGCGTAGCTGGGACGGGAAACACCGGGGAGCTGTTTTTT.

V and J are TRBV4-1 and TRBJ2-5; no clear D gene. The CDR3 runs to 13 residues. V was shortened by 4 bases and J by 5 bases, with 11 bases between the two germline ends. Germline V gene lookup returns CDR1 MGHRA and CDR2 YSYEKL. CDR3 DNA sequence: TGCGCCAGCAGCCTTTTAGAGCTTGAGACCCAGTACTTC. Translation: CASSLLELETQYF.

The V call is TRBV5-3, the J call TRBJ2-2; 9 bases line up with TRBD1. TRBV5-3 has ORF status, its function being uncertain. The trim removed 6 bases at V and 0 bases at J, leaving 9 bases unmatched. The CDR3 length is 17 residues. CDR3: CARNTGGRQTNTGELFF. CDR3 DNA: TGTGCCAGAAACACAGGGGGCCGCCAAACGAACACCGGGGAGCTGTTTTTT.

The chain links TRBV6-1 to TRBJ2-5, with no clear D. Looked up from germline, CDR1 is MNHNS and CDR2 is SASEGT. Between the trimmed V and J ends, which lost 1 base and 7 bases, there was a span of 16 bases. This CDR3 is built from 15 residues. CDR3 coding DNA: TGTGCCAGCAGTGAAGTAAATTCGGCCGGCGGGACCCAGTACTTC. This gives the protein CASSEVNSAGGTQYF.

The rearrangement links TRBV27 to TRBJ2-7, with 7 bases aligning to TRBD1. In germline, CDR1 is MNHEY, CDR2 SMNVEV (reference sequence). The length of the CDR3 is 14 residues. V lost 5 bases and J lost 2; bases outside the gene matches: 6. The CDR3 bases are TGTGCCAGCAGTCTCCTCACAGGGGCCTACGAGCAGTACTTC. It translates to CASSLLTGAYEQYF.

This clone was seen more than once but under ten times. V is TRBV9 and J is TRBJ2-2, with TRBD2 as a possible D gene (6 bases). The germline V gene encodes CDR1 SGDLS and CDR2 YYNGEE. The CDR3 spans 14 residues. Trimming pared 4 bases from V and 5 bases from J, leaving 12 bases between. The CDR3, as DNA: TGTGCCAGCAGCCCCCTGGCGGGGACCGGGGAGCTGTTTTTT. This encodes CASSPLAGTGELFF.

A remark on this clone: Other DNA sequences in the sample encode the same CDR3. The V call is TRBV30, the J call TRBJ2-5, with D perhaps matching TRBD1 (5 bases). Germline lookup yields CDR1 GTSNPN and CDR2 SVGIG (reference sequence). This CDR3 region has 12 residues. V was clipped by 2 bases and J by 4 bases, with 8 bases between them. CDR3: CAWSRQGETQYF. CDR3 sequence (DNA): TGTGCCTGGAGTAGGCAGGGAGAGACCCAGTACTTC. Supplemented by reference TRBV30 and TRBJ2-5, the full variable domain reads SQTIHQWPATLVQPVGSPLSLECTVEGTSNPNLYWYRQAAGRGLQLLFYSVGIGQISSEVPQNLSASRPQDRQFILSSKKLLLSDSGFYLCAWSRQGETQYFGPGTRLLVL.

Only a few counts were recorded for this clone. The chain links TRBV2 to TRBJ1-4; TRBD1 might be the D (6 bases). V was trimmed by 6 bases and J by 8 bases, leaving 16 bases between them. This CDR3 is 14 amino acids long. CDR1 SNHLY and CDR2 FYNNEI come from the germline V gene. CDR3 protein: CASRGSGGQEKLFF. The CDR3 nucleotides read TGTGCCAGCAGAGGCAGCGGGGGGCAGGAAAAACTGTTTTTT.

This chain links TRBV30 with TRBJ2-2; possibly TRBD2 for D (5 bases). The CDR3 contains 16 residues. Germline CDR1 is GTSNPN and CDR2 is SVGIG (reference sequence). V lost 0 bases, J lost 7 bases, and 18 bases lay in between. CDR3 protein: CAWSVLGGRSIGELFF. CDR3 nucleotide sequence: TGTGCCTGGAGTGTACTCGGTGGGAGAAGCATCGGGGAGCTGTTTTTT.

The chain carries TRBV9 and TRBJ2-2, with a tentative D call TRBD2 (5 bases). Germline V gene sequence: CDR1 SGDLS, CDR2 YYNGEE. CDR3 length equals 15 residues. Between the trimmed V and J ends, which lost 2 bases and 6 bases, there was a span of 14 bases. This CDR3 reads CASSVEGIVSGELFF. In nucleotides, the CDR3 is TGTGCCAGCAGCGTCGAGGGAATTGTATCCGGGGAGCTGTTTTTT.

The chain recombines TRBV29-1 with TRBJ2-7; 7 bases align to TRBD1. V was pared by 6 bases and J by 0 bases, with 8 bases of the junction left unmatched. The germline CDR1 and CDR2 sequences are SQVTM and ANQGSEA. The CDR3 totals 14 residues. CDR3 sequence reads: CSVEFGTVSYEQYF. CDR3 in DNA: TGCAGCGTCGAATTCGGGACAGTCTCCTACGAGCAGTACTTC.

This rearrangement joins TRBV6-1 to TRBJ1-1, with unresolved D. V was trimmed by 8 bases and J by 6 bases, leaving 16 bases between them. Germline assignment: CDR1 MNHNS and CDR2 SASEGT. This CDR3 contains 13 residues. The CDR3 nucleotides read TGTGCCAGCTCTTTTCAAGGGTTCCCTGAAGCTTTCTTT. Its protein product is CASSFQGFPEAFF.

This chain joins TRBV2 and TRBJ1-6; D gene uncertain. Trimming stripped 7 bases from V and 3 bases from J, with 7 bases between. Germline V gene data show CDR1 as SNHLY and CDR2 as FYNNEI. This CDR3 has 13 amino acids. Here the CDR3 reads CASKQDYNSPLHF. The DNA for the CDR3 is TGTGCCAGCAAGCAGGACTATAATTCACCCCTCCACTTT. The full variable domain, its missing parts supplied by reference TRBV2 and TRBJ1-6, is EPEVTQTPSHQVTQMGQEVILRCVPISNHLYFYWYRQILGQKVEFLVSFYNNEISEKSEIFDDQFSVERPDGSNFTLKIRSTKLEDSAMYFCASKQDYNSPLHFGNGTRLTVT.

The chain combines TRBV5-4 with TRBJ2-7; the match to TRBD2 covers 8 bases. V trimming: 4 bases; J trimming: 2 bases; junction bases outside the gene matches: 2. The germline CDR1 and CDR2 sequences are SGHNT and YYREEE (reference sequence). CDR3 length: 13 amino acids. As DNA, the CDR3 is TGTGCCAGCAGCCCGGGACTAGCCTACGAGCAGTACTTC. This sequence encodes CASSPGLAYEQYF.

The J gene is TRBJ2-1, the V gene TRBV7-9; D perhaps matches TRBD1 (5 bases). There are 14 residues in the CDR3. The V and J ends lost 0 bases and 7 bases respectively, with 10 bases between them. The germline V gene encodes CDR1 SEHNR and CDR2 FQNEAQ (reference sequence). The CDR3: CASSLALGANEQFF. In DNA, the CDR3 is TGTGCCAGCAGCTTAGCGCTAGGGGCAAATGAGCAGTTCTTC.

About this clone: Other DNA sequences in this specimen translate into the identical CDR3. The chain is built from TRBV28 and TRBJ2-7; D may match TRBD1 or TRBD2 (5 bases each). With 2 bases removed from V and 3 bases from J, the gap between germline ends came to 11 bases. The CDR3 consists of 14 residues. CDR1 and CDR2 (germline): MDHEN, SYDVKM. The CDR3 DNA reads as TGTGCCAGCAGTTTAGTTGGGGGAAGCTACGAGCAGTACTTC. It encodes CASSLVGGSYEQYF.

The CDR3 bases are TGTGCCAGCTCACCAATTCGGGACCTTTATAATTCACCCCTCCACTTT. It specifies CASSPIRDLYNSPLHF. V usage is TRBV18 and J usage is TRBJ1-6; D perhaps matches TRBD1 (5 bases). Between the trimmed V and J ends, which lost 2 bases and 4 bases, there was a span of 12 bases. Germline assignment: CDR1 KGHSH and CDR2 LQKENI. The CDR3 spans 16 residues. Full variable domain (remainder filled in from reference TRBV18 and TRBJ1-6): NAGVMQNPRHLVRRRGQEARLRCSPMKGHSHVYWYRQLPEEGLKFMVYLQKENIIDESGMPKERFSAEFPKEGPSILRIQQVVRGDSAAYFCASSPIRDLYNSPLHFGNGTRLTVT.

The chain is built from TRBV30 and TRBJ1-2; perhaps TRBD1 as D (6 bases). This CDR3 comprises 15 residues. Per the germline V gene, CDR1 is GTSNPN and CDR2 is SVGIG (reference sequence). The V end was cut by 2 bases, the J end by 4 bases, with 17 bases between. The CDR3 here is CAWSTQGPAGYGYTF. The CDR3 nucleotides are TGTGCCTGGAGTACCCAGGGGCCGGCAGGCTATGGCTACACCTTC.

This clone was detected a few times. Other DNA sequences in the sample encode the same CDR3. This sequence joins TRBV11-3 and TRBJ2-3; D is possibly TRBD2 (5 bases). Per the germline V gene, CDR1 is SGHNT and CDR2 is YENEEA. The CDR3 length is 14 residues. V was shortened by 5 bases and J by 3 bases, with 12 bases between the two germline ends. DNA for the CDR3: TGTGCCAGCAGCCCGGGGAGCCCTACAGATACGCAGTATTTT. Translation: CASSPGSPTDTQYF.

To note about this clone: Its ends do not fully match the called genes, so a read error is possible. V and J are TRBV5-1 and TRBJ1-1; D not certain. This CDR3 is built from 12 residues. Per germline, CDR1 SGHRS and CDR2 YFSETQ. CDR3 protein: CASSLGDRRAFF. The CDR3 nucleotides read TGTGCCAGCAGCTTGGGCGACCGGAGAGCTTTCTTT.

The rearrangement links TRBV21-1 to TRBJ2-7. TRBV21-1 has pseudogene status. The CDR3 is made up of 15 amino acids. The CDR3 region is CASSKVRGPGLEQYF. In DNA form, the CDR3 reads TGTGCCAGCAGCAAAGTTCGGGGACCTGGGTTGGAGCAGTACTTC.

V is TRBV15 and J is TRBJ2-3; a possible D gene is TRBD1 (6 bases). The CDR3 is made up of 16 amino acids. The germline V gene has CDR1 LNHNV and CDR2 YYDKDF (reference sequence). The V end was cut by 0 bases, the J end by 6 bases, with 16 bases between. The CDR3 DNA sequence: TGTGCCACCAGCAGAGATGTCGACACAGGGTGGGATACGCAGTATTTT. It is translated as CATSRDVDTGWDTQYF.